The present T cell receptor beta chain was sequenced within a study of Ad26.COV2.S vaccination and SARS-CoV-2 variants. The wider study: The vaccine Ad26.COV2.S was put into the muscle once, or twice with 56 days between. Study observations and caveats: Breadth and depth estimates from TCRs may understate total T cell responses. Vaccine recipients had higher spike-specific TCR breadth than placebo recipients. Breadth, reportedly substantial, characterized the spike-specific CD8+ and CD4+ T cell responses after vaccination.

CDR1 and CDR2 from the germline V gene are LNHDA and SQIVND (reference sequence). V lost 0 bases, J lost 4 bases, and 13 bases lay in between. The CDR3 is made up of 15 amino acids. In the case of this clone: Its cognate antigen is unknown.

Treatment denoted: roughly 20 received Ad26.COV2.S at low or high dose, single or two shots; 5 received placebo; per-sample allocation not given. Sampling was performed 63 days after the first vaccine or placebo injection. Using immunoSEQ multiplex PCR, the repertoire was profiled, and TCRdb retains in-frame clones only, with some absent. The repertoire holds some 460,000 clones, with roughly nine tenths as singletons. The sequence was collected from a person aged 18-60 years who received the Ad26.COV2.S COVID-19 vaccine or a placebo. This rearrangement joins TRBV19 to TRBJ2-7; maybe TRBD2 (7 bases). The material sequenced was peripheral blood, taken in a trial of Ad26.COV2.S vaccine versus placebo. The chain's CDR3 is CASSIDTGTIYEQYF. CDR3 sequence (DNA): TGTGCCAGTAGTATAGATACAGGGACTATTTACGAGCAGTACTTC.